The T cell receptor beta chain under discussion was sequenced for a study of CD4 T cells in relation to SARS-CoV-2 and coronaviruses. About the study: ViraFEST: approximately ten-day antigen culture of PBMCs, then TCR beta CDR3 sequencing.

About this clone: What it binds is unknown.

TCRdb keeps only in-frame clones here, not all; method: immunoSEQ multiplex PCR. Of 35,000 to 40,000 clones listed, more than 70% were seen once; the top ten hold around 4.8%. The sequencing sample was made of naive CD4+ T cells from PBMCs, cultured in vitro. Subset reported: naive CD4+ T cells isolated by negative enrichment. The source is an adult with COVID-19.

Here the CDR3 reads CASSYSGRQFF. CDR3 in DNA: TGTGCCAGCAGTTACTCCGGTCGGCAGTTCTTC. The chain carries TRBV6-2 or TRBV6-3 and TRBJ2-1; D is undetermined. Trimming left V 0 bases short and J 12 bases short, with 6 bases between. The CDR3 totals 11 residues. CDR1 is MNHEY, CDR2 SVGEGT, per germline.